Below are 32 T cell receptor beta chains sequenced from a single sample in a study of blood T cell repertoires in COVID-19. Sequenced by immunoSEQ multiplex PCR; TCRdb stores in-frame clones only, minus some. The data show about 220,000 clones, with about 78% seen just once and about 7.2% held by the top ten. The sequencing input was peripheral blood. Receptor source: a woman in her seventies with acute or convalescent COVID-19.

This clone was recorded a few times. The V and J genes are TRBV6-5 and TRBJ2-7; D is unclear. Looked up from germline, CDR1 is MNHEY and CDR2 is SVGAGI. The CDR3 sequence is 14 residues long. Trimming took 7 bases from V and 4 from J, leaving 17 bases between them. The CDR3 loop is CASNTTLGGYEQYV. CDR3 sequence (DNA): TGTGCCAGCAACACTACCCTTGGTGGGTACGAGCAGTACGTC.

V gene TRBV12-3 or TRBV12-4 combines with J gene TRBJ1-1; unclear D gene. Trimming stripped 6 bases from V and 2 bases from J, with 7 bases between. The CDR3 is 12 amino acids. CDR3 nucleotides: TGTGCCAGCAGGAGAGCAAACACTGAAGCTTTCTTT. Translating it yields CASRRANTEAFF.

The CDR3 nucleotides read TGCGCCAGCAGCCAAGGACAGCTTTTTGACACAGATACGCAGTATTTT. Translated: CASSQGQLFDTDTQYF. The rearrangement joins TRBV5-1 to TRBJ2-3, with a possible D match to TRBD1 (6 bases). Germline loops: CDR1 SGHRS, CDR2 YFSETQ. V dropped 4 bases and J dropped 2 bases, with 17 bases sitting between them. The CDR3 contains 16 residues.

The V and J genes are TRBV29-1 and TRBJ2-3; perhaps TRBD2 as D (6 bases). The germline V gene encodes CDR1 SQVTM and CDR2 ANQGSEA. Trimming stripped 4 bases from V and 2 bases from J, with 10 bases between. This CDR3 spans 13 amino acids. The CDR3 DNA is TGCAGCGTTGGAGGCGGGACCACAGATACGCAGTATTTT. Amino acid sequence: CSVGGGTTDTQYF.

This clone turned up a few times. V gene TRBV30 combines with J gene TRBJ1-6; a weak D match, TRBD1 (5 bases). V lost 1 base and J 5 bases, leaving 6 bases between the germline ends. CDR1 and CDR2 from the germline V gene are GTSNPN and SVGIG (reference sequence). The CDR3 is 13 amino acids. CDR3 protein: CAWSAQDNSPLHF. In nucleotides, the CDR3 is TGTGCCTGGAGTGCACAGGATAATTCACCCCTCCACTTT.

The chain recombines TRBV12-1 with TRBJ2-7; TRBD2 is the table's D call and was not checked against the DNA. TRBV12-1 counts as a pseudogene. This CDR3 contains 14 residues. The CDR3: CASSWWLARGEQYF. The CDR3 DNA sequence: TGTGCCAGCAGCTGGTGGCTGGCTCGGGGCGAGCAGTACTTC.

This chain joins TRBV7-3 and TRBJ2-2; D is possibly TRBD1 (6 bases). V gave up 5 bases and J gave up 4 bases, with 8 bases separating them. The CDR3 contains 13 residues. The germline gives CDR1 SGHTA, CDR2 FQGTGA. CDR3 in amino acids: CASSPDSTGELFF. CDR3 nucleotides: TGTGCCAGCAGCCCGGACAGCACCGGGGAGCTGTTTTTT.

The chain is built from TRBV4-2 and TRBJ1-1; D unresolved. The CDR3 covers 16 residues. V was trimmed by 0 bases and J by 1 base, leaving 12 bases between them. CDR1 is LGHNA and CDR2 is YNFKEQ in the germline V gene. CDR3 protein: CASSQDRSGGNTEAFF. Here the CDR3 DNA reads TGTGCCAGCAGCCAAGATAGGAGTGGTGGGAACACTGAAGCTTTCTTT.

The CDR3, as DNA: TGTGCCAGCAGTTACACGGCGGGCACAGATACGCAGTATTTT. It is translated as CASSYTAGTDTQYF. The rearrangement links TRBV6-5 to TRBJ2-3; D remains ambiguous. The CDR3 runs to 14 residues. Per the germline V gene, CDR1 is MNHEY and CDR2 is SVGAGI. Trimming took off 2 bases at V and 1 base at J, with 7 bases between the two ends.

V and J are TRBV9 and TRBJ1-1; 7 bases fit TRBD1. The CDR3 loop spans 14 amino acids. Germline V gene lookup returns CDR1 SGDLS and CDR2 YYNGEE. The junction had 4 bases not matched to a gene; V was cut back by 0 bases and J by 5 bases. The CDR3 loop is CASSVVTGQTEAFF. CDR3 nucleotides: TGTGCCAGCAGCGTAGTGACAGGGCAAACTGAAGCTTTCTTT.

This sequence joins TRBV7-2 and TRBJ2-5; 7 nucleotides agree with TRBD1. Germline CDR1 reads SGHTA; CDR2 reads FQGNSA. The V and J ends lost 4 bases and 4 bases, in that order; junction bases with no gene match: 12. The CDR3 extends over 16 amino acids. CDR3 in DNA: TGTGCCAGCAGCTCAGAAGGGGGCGTGAGTCGAGAGACCCAGTACTTC. Amino acid sequence: CASSSEGGVSRETQYF.

The chain has TRBV29-1 and TRBJ2-1, with D possibly matching TRBD1 (6 bases). CDR3 length equals 14 residues. Trimming removed 0 bases from V and 7 bases from J, with 13 bases in between. From germline, CDR1 is SQVTM and CDR2 ANQGSEA. DNA of the CDR3: TGCAGCGTTGAAGATCTTCAGGGGTTGAATGAGCAGTTCTTC. Translated: CSVEDLQGLNEQFF.

This clone came up once. The CDR3 sequence: CATSDPSTGNTDTQYF. In nucleotides, the CDR3 is TGTGCCACCAGTGATCCCTCGACTGGAAACACAGATACGCAGTATTTT. J is TRBJ2-3 and V is TRBV24-1; D unclear. Trimming took 3 bases from V and 2 from J, leaving 14 bases between them. Per the germline V gene, CDR1 is KGHDR and CDR2 is SFDVKD. The CDR3 covers 16 residues.

The genes are TRBV18 and TRBJ1-4; D unresolved. V lost 3 bases, J lost 8 bases, and 19 bases lay in between. CDR1 and CDR2 (germline): KGHSH, LQKENI. The CDR3 runs to 16 residues. The DNA of the CDR3 is TGTGCCAGCTCACCTCCGCGGCGGGTCAATGGAGAAAAACTGTTTTTT. This gives the protein CASSPPRRVNGEKLFF.

The J gene is TRBJ1-3, the V gene TRBV7-2, with TRBD1 identical over 8 bases. Germline CDR1 and CDR2: SGHTA and FQGNSA. Trimming removed 5 bases from V and 4 bases from J; junction bases left unmatched: 7. The CDR3 runs to 15 residues. CDR3 protein: CASSRMTGAGNTIYF. In DNA, the CDR3 is TGTGCCAGCAGCCGCATGACAGGGGCCGGAAACACCATATATTTT.

V and J are TRBV29-1 and TRBJ2-5, with 7 bases that match TRBD1. V was pared by 0 bases and J by 2 bases, with 3 bases of the junction left unmatched. The CDR3 is made up of 14 amino acids. Looked up from germline, CDR1 is SQVTM and CDR2 is ANQGSEA. CDR3 protein: CSVEDGTEQETQYF. In DNA form, the CDR3 reads TGCAGCGTTGAAGACGGGACAGAGCAAGAGACCCAGTACTTC.

In its sample, this clone was seen a few times. V is TRBV5-8 and J is TRBJ1-5; unclear D gene. The V end lost 6 bases, the J end lost 10 bases, and 14 bases lay between the germline ends. Germline values: CDR1 SGHTS, CDR2 YDEGEE. CDR3 length equals 12 residues. The CDR3: CASIKGGLPQHF. The CDR3 DNA reads as TGTGCCAGCATTAAAGGAGGATTACCCCAGCATTTT.

The chain couples TRBV24-1 to TRBJ2-1; D remains unclear. The CDR3 sequence is 11 residues long. In germline, CDR1 is KGHDR, CDR2 SFDVKD. The V end was cut by 3 bases, the J end by 7 bases, with 3 bases between. Here the CDR3 reads CATSDVNEQFF. Written as DNA, the CDR3 is TGTGCCACCAGTGATGTAAATGAGCAGTTCTTC.

Written as DNA, the CDR3 is TGTGCCAGCAGGTCGGACAGGGGCGACTATGGCTACACCTTC. Residues: CASRSDRGDYGYTF. The gene calls are TRBV2 and TRBJ1-2, with TRBD1 matching over 9 bases. CDR3 length equals 14 residues. Losses at the gene ends were 6 bases for V and 3 bases for J; bases not matched to a gene: 5. Germline values: CDR1 SNHLY, CDR2 FYNNEI.

This clone was detected once. The chain is built from TRBV7-2 and TRBJ2-7; 9 bases match TRBD1. The V segment lost 2 bases and the J segment 3 bases; nucleotides outside the gene matches: 2. The germline CDR1 and CDR2 sequences are SGHTA and FQGNSA. There are 14 residues in the CDR3. DNA for the CDR3: TGTGCCAGCAGCTTACGGGGACAGGGCTACGAGCAGTACTTC. It codes for CASSLRGQGYEQYF. Full variable domain (remainder filled in from reference TRBV7-2 and TRBJ2-7): GAGVSQSPSNKVTEKGKDVELRCDPISGHTALYWYRQSLGQGLEFLIYFQGNSAPDKSGLPSDRFSAERTGGSVSTLTIQRTQQEDSAVYLCASSLRGQGYEQYFGPGTRLTVT.

The V and J genes are TRBV30 and TRBJ2-5; no reliable D call. Trimming removed 0 bases at V and 2 bases at J, with 16 bases between. The CDR3 is 16 amino acids. Germline V gives CDR1 GTSNPN, CDR2 SVGIG (reference sequence). CDR3 sequence reads: CAWSVDARRHQETQYF. CDR3 DNA: TGTGCCTGGAGTGTCGATGCCAGGCGCCATCAAGAGACCCAGTACTTC.

The chain carries TRBV19 and TRBJ1-5; possible D gene TRBD1, 5 bases. CDR1 is LNHDA and CDR2 is SQIVND in the germline V gene (reference sequence). V was trimmed by 3 bases and J by 2 bases, leaving 11 bases between them. The CDR3 totals 15 residues. The CDR3 DNA sequence: TGTGCCAGTAGTATCAAGGGGAATGGCAATCAGCCCCAGCATTTT. Translated, it gives CASSIKGNGNQPQHF. The full variable domain, rest sourced from reference TRBV19 and TRBJ1-5, is DGGITQSPKYLFRKEGQNVTLSCEQNLNHDAMYWYRQDPGQGLRLIYYSQIVNDFQKGDIAEGYSVSREKKESFPLTVTSAQKNPTAFYLCASSIKGNGNQPQHFGDGTRLSIL.

This sequence joins TRBV6-5 and TRBJ1-5, with D maybe TRBD1 (5 bases). In germline, CDR1 is MNHEY, CDR2 SVGAGI. Trimming removed 6 bases from V and 3 bases from J, with 12 bases in between. There are 14 residues in the CDR3. The CDR3 here is CASSLTDSNQPQHF. CDR3 DNA sequence: TGTGCCAGCAGCTTGACAGATTCCAATCAGCCCCAGCATTTT.

J is TRBJ2-5 and V is TRBV7-2; 9 positions match TRBD2. CDR1 is SGHTA and CDR2 is FQGNSA in the germline V gene. With 5 bases clipped from V and 5 bases from J, the junction kept 6 bases outside the gene matches. The CDR3 has 14 amino acids. CDR3 sequence: CASSLRRGGETQYF. The CDR3 bases are TGTGCCAGCAGCCTCCGGCGGGGGGGGGAGACCCAGTACTTC.

This clone was counted only a few times. This chain uses TRBV19 with TRBJ1-5; 9 nucleotides line up with TRBD1. The CDR3 has 12 amino acids. Germline trimming cut 6 bases from V and 7 bases from J; bases unmatched to any gene: 1. CDR1 and CDR2 (germline): LNHDA, SQIVND (reference sequence). CDR3 sequence (DNA): TGTGCCAGTAGGGGACAGGGACAGCCCCAGCATTTT. It codes for CASRGQGQPQHF.

CDR3 loop: CASSEPGQPDNEQFF. Written as DNA, the CDR3 is TGTGCCAGCAGTGAGCCGGGACAGCCAGACAATGAGCAGTTCTTC. The V call is TRBV6-1, the J call TRBJ2-1, with 7 nucleotides matching TRBD1. Losses at the gene ends were 3 bases for V and 5 bases for J; bases not matched to a gene: 7. CDR1 and CDR2 from the germline V gene are MNHNS and SASEGT. CDR3 length equals 15 residues.

The chain carries TRBV27 and TRBJ2-3, with D perhaps matching TRBD2 (7 bases). The CDR3 covers 16 residues. The V and J ends lost 0 bases and 2 bases respectively, with 12 bases between them. CDR1 is MNHEY and CDR2 is SMNVEV in the germline V gene (reference sequence). The CDR3 nucleotides are TGTGCCAGCAGTTTATCAACGGGGGGCTACACAGATACGCAGTATTTT. Protein sequence: CASSLSTGGYTDTQYF.

CDR3 DNA sequence: TGTGCCAGCAGCTCAACAGGGAAAACTGGCTACGAGCAGTACTTC. It encodes CASSSTGKTGYEQYF. The rearrangement uses TRBV7-9 and TRBJ2-7; D is possibly TRBD1 (6 bases). Germline V lookup: CDR1 SEHNR, CDR2 FQNEAQ (reference sequence). The CDR3 runs 15 residues. Trimming cost V 4 bases and J 3 bases, with 16 bases left between them.

V gene TRBV10-3 combines with J gene TRBJ1-1; D uncertain. V shed 3 bases and J shed 1 base, with 6 bases lying between them. From germline, CDR1 is ENHRY and CDR2 SYGVKD. The CDR3 consists of 13 residues. CDR3 residues: CAISDLSNTEAFF. In DNA, the CDR3 is TGTGCCATCAGTGACCTATCGAACACTGAAGCTTTCTTT.

The chain carries TRBV19 and TRBJ2-7, with D perhaps TRBD2 (6 bases). This CDR3 contains 15 residues. CDR1 and CDR2 from the germline V gene are LNHDA and SQIVND (reference sequence). Trimming left V 5 bases short and J 6 bases short, with 20 bases between. The CDR3, as DNA: TGTGCCAGTAGTCCCCAAGCGGGCAGGGTAGGCGAGCAGTACTTC. This encodes CASSPQAGRVGEQYF.

V gene TRBV7-6 combines with J gene TRBJ2-2, with 9 bases matching TRBD1. The CDR3 contains 16 residues. The junction had 5 bases not matched to a gene; V was cut back by 0 bases and J by 6 bases. The germline V gene has CDR1 SGHVS and CDR2 FNYEAQ. The CDR3 is CASSLARDRVAGELFF. Written as DNA, the CDR3 is TGTGCCAGCAGCTTAGCGCGGGACAGGGTGGCCGGGGAGCTGTTTTTT. Looking up the rest from reference TRBV7-6 and TRBJ2-2 gives the full variable domain: GAGVSQSPRYKVTKRGQDVALRCDPISGHVSLYWYRQALGQGPEFLTYFNYEAQQDKSGLPNDRFSAERPEGSISTLTIQRTEQRDSAMYRCASSLARDRVAGELFFGEGSRLTVL.

This chain joins TRBV9 and TRBJ2-7; 14 nucleotides match TRBD2. Germline values: CDR1 SGDLS, CDR2 YYNGEE. V lost 3 bases, J lost 3 bases, and 5 bases stayed unmatched. CDR3 length equals 16 residues. The CDR3 here is CASSDGGTSGGYEQYF. Here the CDR3 DNA reads TGTGCCAGCAGCGACGGCGGGACTAGCGGGGGCTACGAGCAGTACTTC.